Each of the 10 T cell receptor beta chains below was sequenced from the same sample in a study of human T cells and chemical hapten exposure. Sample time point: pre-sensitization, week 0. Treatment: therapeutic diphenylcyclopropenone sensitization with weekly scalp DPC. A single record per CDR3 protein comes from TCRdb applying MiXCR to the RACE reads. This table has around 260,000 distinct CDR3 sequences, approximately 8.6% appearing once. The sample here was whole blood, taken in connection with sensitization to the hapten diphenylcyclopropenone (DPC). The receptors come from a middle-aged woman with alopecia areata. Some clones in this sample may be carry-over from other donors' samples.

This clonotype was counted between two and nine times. The CDR3 is CASRFRDRETEAFF. CDR3 nucleotide sequence: TGTGCCAGCAGATTCCGGGACAGGGAGACTGAAGCTTTCTTT. The chain joins TRBV5-8 to TRBJ1-1; 9 bases match TRBD1. Trimming at V came to 5 bases and at J to 5 bases, leaving 7 bases not matched to a gene. This CDR3 region has 14 residues. Germline loops: CDR1 SGHTS, CDR2 YDEGEE.

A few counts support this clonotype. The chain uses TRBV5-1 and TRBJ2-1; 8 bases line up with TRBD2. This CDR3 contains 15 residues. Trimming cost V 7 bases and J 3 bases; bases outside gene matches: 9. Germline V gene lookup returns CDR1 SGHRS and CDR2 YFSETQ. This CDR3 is CASGKVAGNYNEQFF. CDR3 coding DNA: TGCGCCAGCGGGAAGGTAGCGGGAAACTACAATGAGCAGTTCTTC.

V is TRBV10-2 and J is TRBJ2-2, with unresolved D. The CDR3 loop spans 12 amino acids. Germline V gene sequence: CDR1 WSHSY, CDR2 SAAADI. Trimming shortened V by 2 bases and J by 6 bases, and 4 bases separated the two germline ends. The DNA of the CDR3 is TGCGCCAGCAGTGAGGGGGCCGGGGAGCTGTTTTTT. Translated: CASSEGAGELFF.

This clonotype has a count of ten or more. CDR3 protein: CASSAFAYAGSSYEQYF. The CDR3 coding sequence is TGTGCCAGCAGTGCGTTCGCGTATGCAGGGAGCTCCTACGAGCAGTACTTC. The chain uses TRBV28 and TRBJ2-7; perhaps D is TRBD1 or TRBD2 (5 bases each). This CDR3 contains 17 residues. Germline V CDR1 and CDR2: MDHEN, SYDVKM. Trimming removed 5 bases from V and 0 bases from J, with 20 bases in between.

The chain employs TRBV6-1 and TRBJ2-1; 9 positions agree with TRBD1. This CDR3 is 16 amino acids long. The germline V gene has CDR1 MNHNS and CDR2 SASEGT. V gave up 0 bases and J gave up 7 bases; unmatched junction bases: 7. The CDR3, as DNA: TGTGCCAGCAGTGAAGCCGCGGGACAGGGTCTAAATGAGCAGTTCTTC. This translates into CASSEAAGQGLNEQFF.

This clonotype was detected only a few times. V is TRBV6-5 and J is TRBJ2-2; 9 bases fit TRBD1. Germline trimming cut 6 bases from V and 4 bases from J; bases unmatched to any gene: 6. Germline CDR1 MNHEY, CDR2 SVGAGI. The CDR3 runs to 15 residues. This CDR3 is CASRRGQGVTGELFF. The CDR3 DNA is TGTGCCAGCAGGAGGGGACAGGGTGTCACCGGGGAGCTGTTTTTT.

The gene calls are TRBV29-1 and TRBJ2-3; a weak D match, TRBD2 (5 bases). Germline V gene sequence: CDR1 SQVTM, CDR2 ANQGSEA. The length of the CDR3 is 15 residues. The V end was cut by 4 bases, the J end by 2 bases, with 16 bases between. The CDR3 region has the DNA TGCAGCGTTGGAAGCAGCGGATCTTTCACAGATACGCAGTATTTT. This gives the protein CSVGSSGSFTDTQYF.

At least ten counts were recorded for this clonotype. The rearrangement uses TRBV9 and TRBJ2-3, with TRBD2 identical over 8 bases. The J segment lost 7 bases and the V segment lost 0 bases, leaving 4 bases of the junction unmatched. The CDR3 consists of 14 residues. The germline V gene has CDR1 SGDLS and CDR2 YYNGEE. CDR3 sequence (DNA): TGTGCCAGCAGCGTAGCAGCGGGAGCAAATACGCAGTATTTT. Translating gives CASSVAAGANTQYF.

The chain's CDR3 is CASIMRFSGNTIYF. The CDR3 DNA is TGTGCCAGCATTATGCGGTTCTCTGGAAACACCATATATTTT. V usage is TRBV5-6 and J usage is TRBJ1-3; D gene unclear. The CDR3 has 14 residues. Trimming left V 6 bases short and J 0 bases short, with 10 bases between. CDR1 and CDR2 from the germline V gene are SGHDT and YYEEEE.

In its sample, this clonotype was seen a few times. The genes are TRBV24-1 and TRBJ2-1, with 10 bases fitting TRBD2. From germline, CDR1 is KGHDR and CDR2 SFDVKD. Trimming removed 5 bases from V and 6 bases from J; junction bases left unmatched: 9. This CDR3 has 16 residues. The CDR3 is CATSVSGVAGGNEQFF. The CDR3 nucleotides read TGTGCCACCAGTGTGAGTGGGGTAGCGGGAGGCAATGAGCAGTTCTTC.